What follows are 20 T cell receptor beta chains derived from one specimen sequenced in a study of spatial heterogeneity in lung cancer. Time point defined: sample taken at primary tumor resection. One entry per CDR3 protein results from TCRdb running MiXCR on the 5' RACE reads. This table holds some 37,000 distinct CDR3 sequences, 6.5% to 9.5% found once. Sequencing used PBMCs, obtained at surgery. All receptors derive from a male donor with early-stage non-small cell lung cancer.

The chain combines TRBV7-2 with TRBJ1-2, with unresolved D. Trimming pared 8 bases from V and 6 bases from J, leaving 13 bases between. Germline V gene lookup returns CDR1 SGHTA and CDR2 FQGNSA. CDR3 size: 12 residues. CDR3: CASEEGFNGYTF. DNA for the CDR3: TGTGCCAGCGAGGAGGGATTTAATGGCTACACCTTC.

This clonotype showed up many times. This chain links TRBV29-1 with TRBJ2-3; D unresolved. V was shortened by 7 bases and J by 1 base, with 9 bases between the two germline ends. In germline, CDR1 is SQVTM, CDR2 ANQGSEA. The CDR3 has 12 residues. CDR3 nucleotides: TGCAGCGGAAAGGGCGGCACAGATACGCAGTATTTT. This encodes CSGKGGTDTQYF.

The J gene is TRBJ2-5, the V gene TRBV7-2; D possibly corresponds to TRBD2 (5 bases). Germline CDR1 is SGHTA and CDR2 is FQGNSA. Trimming took 1 base from V and 3 from J, leaving 6 bases between them. There are 13 residues in the CDR3. Here the CDR3 DNA reads TGTGCCAGCAGCTTAGTTAGCGAAGAGACCCAGTACTTC. Amino acid sequence: CASSLVSEETQYF. The full variable domain, with the rest looked up from reference TRBV7-2 and TRBJ2-5, is GAGVSQSPSNKVTEKGKDVELRCDPISGHTALYWYRQSLGQGLEFLIYFQGNSAPDKSGLPSDRFSAERTGGSVSTLTIQRTQQEDSAVYLCASSLVSEETQYFGPGTRLLVL.

Many counts were recorded for this clonotype. The genes are TRBV5-4 and TRBJ1-6; 8 positions agree with TRBD1. This CDR3 has 14 amino acids. Trimming at V came to 10 bases and at J to 9 bases, leaving 12 bases not matched to a gene. Germline CDR1 SGHNT, CDR2 YYREEE (reference sequence). The CDR3 DNA reads TGTGCCTGCATGTCCGGACAGGGAGGTTCACCCCTCCACTTT. Protein product: CACMSGQGGSPLHF.

Only a few counts were recorded for this clonotype. The rearrangement links TRBV5-1 to TRBJ2-2; D is perhaps TRBD2 (7 bases). Germline CDR1 reads SGHRS; CDR2 reads YFSETQ. Trimming took off 0 bases at V and 5 bases at J, with 14 bases between the two ends. The CDR3 totals 16 residues. In nucleotides, the CDR3 is TGCGCCAGCAGCTTGGCCGGGGGGCGAGGTACCGGGGAGCTGTTTTTT. Protein: CASSLAGGRGTGELFF.

At least ten counts were recorded for this clonotype. The J gene is TRBJ1-1, the V gene TRBV3-1, with TRBD1 as a possible D gene (5 bases). CDR3 length: 15 residues. Trimming took off 4 bases at V and 0 bases at J, with 12 bases between the two ends. Germline CDR1 is LGHDT and CDR2 is YNNKEL (reference sequence). CDR3 in DNA: TGTGCCAGCAGCCTGGAACGGGGCATGAACACTGAAGCTTTCTTT. Translated: CASSLERGMNTEAFF.

This clonotype was observed at least ten times. V and J are TRBV19 and TRBJ1-5, with TRBD1 matching 9 bases. The germline gives CDR1 LNHDA, CDR2 SQIVND (reference sequence). The J segment lost 4 bases and the V segment lost 5 bases, leaving 3 bases of the junction unmatched. The CDR3 is 14 residues long. The CDR3 sequence is CASSPGQGNQPQHF. For the CDR3, the DNA is TGTGCCAGTAGTCCGGGACAGGGAAATCAGCCCCAGCATTTT.

This clonotype was counted many times. The chain combines TRBV7-2 with TRBJ2-1, with D uncertain. The V end was cut by 2 bases, the J end by 2 bases, with 13 bases between. CDR1 and CDR2 (germline): SGHTA, FQGNSA. CDR3 length: 16 residues. The CDR3 here is CASSLSAPPAYNEQFF. CDR3 nucleotide sequence: TGTGCCAGCAGCTTAAGCGCCCCCCCGGCCTACAATGAGCAGTTCTTC.

This clonotype was counted at least ten times. The V gene is TRBV27, the J gene TRBJ1-5; no clear D. The V end was cut by 2 bases, the J end by 2 bases, with 4 bases between. The CDR3 runs to 13 residues. The germline CDR1 and CDR2 sequences are MNHEY and SMNVEV (reference sequence). The CDR3 reads CASSLVGNQPQHF. The CDR3 nucleotides are TGTGCCAGCAGTTTAGTGGGCAATCAGCCCCAGCATTTT.

This clonotype was counted at least ten times. V and J are TRBV5-1 and TRBJ2-2; 9 nucleotides align to TRBD1. This CDR3 is 15 amino acids long. Germline-derived CDR1 and CDR2 are SGHRS and YFSETQ. Trimming took 5 bases from V and 4 from J; bases not matched to a gene: 6. CDR3 coding DNA: TGCGCCAGCAGGCGCGGGACAGGGACCACCGGGGAGCTGTTTTTT. It yields the protein CASRRGTGTTGELFF. Supplemented by reference TRBV5-1 and TRBJ2-2, the full variable domain reads KAGVTQTPRYLIKTRGQQVTLSCSPISGHRSVSWYQQTPGQGLQFLFEYFSETQRNKGNFPGRFSGRQFSNSRSEMNVSTLELGDSALYLCASRRGTGTTGELFFGEGSRLTVL.

This clonotype was counted between two and nine times. The J gene is TRBJ1-2, the V gene TRBV29-1; D ambiguous. CDR1 is SQVTM and CDR2 is ANQGSEA in the germline V gene. The CDR3 has 11 amino acids. Between the trimmed V and J ends, which lost 7 bases and 5 bases, there was a span of 11 bases. Here the CDR3 DNA reads TGCAGCGCCCAAGACCCTTATGGCTACACCTTC. It is translated as CSAQDPYGYTF.

This clonotype was counted between two and nine times. The chain employs TRBV27 and TRBJ2-3; D is uncertain. The CDR3 is 15 residues long. Germline V gene data show CDR1 as MNHEY and CDR2 as SMNVEV (reference sequence). The V and J ends lost 6 bases and 2 bases respectively, with 15 bases between them. The CDR3: CASSLLSIYTDTQYF. The CDR3 DNA reads TGTGCCAGCAGCCTCCTTAGCATCTACACAGATACGCAGTATTTT.

In this sample, this clonotype turned up many times. V is TRBV12-3 or TRBV12-4 and J is TRBJ2-1; 8 bases agree with TRBD1. J was trimmed by 8 bases and V by 4 bases; bases with no gene match: 13. This CDR3 is built from 16 residues. CDR3: CASSSDIGQGVHEQFF. Here the CDR3 DNA reads TGTGCCAGCAGTTCCGACATCGGACAGGGTGTCCATGAGCAGTTCTTC.

This clonotype was observed many times. CDR3 amino acids: CASSPTWLAGVRSYNEQFF. In DNA form, the CDR3 reads TGTGCCAGCAGCCCTACGTGGCTAGCGGGGGTAAGGTCCTACAATGAGCAGTTCTTC. The chain combines TRBV7-2 with TRBJ2-1, with 10 bases aligning to TRBD2. The CDR3 extends over 19 amino acids. Germline lookup yields CDR1 SGHTA and CDR2 FQGNSA. V lost 5 bases to trimming and J lost 1 base; unmatched junction nucleotides: 14.

This clonotype appeared many times. This rearrangement joins TRBV3-1 to TRBJ2-7, with a weak D call TRBD2 (6 bases). V was trimmed by 0 bases and J by 2 bases, leaving 14 bases between them. This CDR3 comprises 16 residues. In germline, CDR1 is LGHDT, CDR2 YNNKEL (reference sequence). For the CDR3, the DNA is TGTGCCAGCAGCCAAGATTTAGGGGCGGGGACCTACGAGCAGTACTTC. It yields the protein CASSQDLGAGTYEQYF.

The chain is built from TRBV6-5 and TRBJ2-5; 8 bases match TRBD1. Germline CDR1 MNHEY, CDR2 SVGAGI. Germline trimming cut 0 bases from V and 5 bases from J; bases unmatched to any gene: 5. The CDR3 loop spans 15 amino acids. CDR3 bases: TGTGCCAGCAGTTACTCGTCCACAGGGGGGGAGACCCAGTACTTC. This encodes CASSYSSTGGETQYF.

This rearrangement joins TRBV30 to TRBJ2-7; D uncertain. The germline gives CDR1 GTSNPN, CDR2 SVGIG (reference sequence). The CDR3 sequence is 12 residues long. The V and J ends lost 0 bases and 3 bases respectively, with 6 bases between them. CDR3 DNA: TGTGCCTGGAGTGTCTCTTACTACGAGCAGTACTTC. As protein: CAWSVSYYEQYF.

This clonotype was recorded many times. The rearrangement joins TRBV27 to TRBJ2-1; 13 positions match TRBD2. Trimming cost V 3 bases and J 9 bases; bases outside gene matches: 8. This CDR3 spans 16 amino acids. CDR1 MNHEY and CDR2 SMNVEV come from the germline V gene (reference sequence). As DNA, the CDR3 is TGTGCCAGCAGTTTCTTACTAGCGGGAGGGCCGGGTGAGCAGTTCTTC. Translation: CASSFLLAGGPGEQFF.

This clonotype was observed a few times. This rearrangement joins TRBV11-3 to TRBJ2-3; D not certain. V was clipped by 3 bases and J by 9 bases, with 16 bases between them. From germline, CDR1 is SGHNT and CDR2 YENEEA. The CDR3 totals 14 residues. CDR3 nucleotide sequence: TGTGCCAGCAGCTTCACGGACCACCAGACGACGCAGTATTTT. As protein: CASSFTDHQTTQYF. The full variable domain, its missing parts supplied by reference TRBV11-3 and TRBJ2-3, is EAGVVQSPRYKIIEKKQPVAFWCNPISGHNTLYWYLQNLGQGPELLIRYENEEAVDDSQLPKDRFSAERLKGVDSTLKIQPAELGDSAVYLCASSFTDHQTTQYFGPGTRLTVL.

This clonotype was counted ten times or more. The rearrangement uses TRBV6-2 or TRBV6-3 and TRBJ1-5; D is perhaps TRBD1 (6 bases). Germline V gene sequence: CDR1 MNHEY, CDR2 SVGEGT. V shed 5 bases and J shed 3 bases, with 14 bases lying between them. The CDR3 has 15 amino acids. The CDR3 DNA follows: TGTGCCAGCAGTCTCTACAGGGTGAACAATCAGCCCCAGCATTTT. Its protein product is CASSLYRVNNQPQHF.